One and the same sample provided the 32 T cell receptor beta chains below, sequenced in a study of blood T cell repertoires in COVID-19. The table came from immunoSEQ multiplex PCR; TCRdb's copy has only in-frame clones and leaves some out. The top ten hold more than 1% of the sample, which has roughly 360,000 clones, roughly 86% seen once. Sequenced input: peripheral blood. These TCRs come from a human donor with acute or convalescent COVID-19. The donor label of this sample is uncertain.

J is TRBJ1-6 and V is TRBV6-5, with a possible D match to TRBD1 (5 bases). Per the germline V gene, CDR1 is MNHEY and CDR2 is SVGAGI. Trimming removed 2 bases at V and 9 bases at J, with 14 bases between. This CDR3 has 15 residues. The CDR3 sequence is CASSYGGTDLSPLHF. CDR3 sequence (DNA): TGTGCCAGCAGTTACGGAGGGACTGACCTTTCACCCCTCCACTTT.

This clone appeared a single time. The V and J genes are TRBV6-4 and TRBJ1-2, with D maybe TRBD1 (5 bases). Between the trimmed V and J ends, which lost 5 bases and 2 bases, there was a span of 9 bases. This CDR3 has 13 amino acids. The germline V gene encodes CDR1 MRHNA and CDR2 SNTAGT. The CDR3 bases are TGTGCCAGCAGTACAGGAAGAAACTATGGCTACACCTTC. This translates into CASSTGRNYGYTF.

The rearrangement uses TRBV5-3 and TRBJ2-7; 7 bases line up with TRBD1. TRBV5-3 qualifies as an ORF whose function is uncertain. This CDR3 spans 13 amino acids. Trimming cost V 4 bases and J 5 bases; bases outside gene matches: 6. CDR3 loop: CARSVDRIDEQYF. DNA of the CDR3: TGTGCCAGAAGCGTGGACAGGATCGACGAGCAGTACTTC.

CDR3 sequence (DNA): TGTGCCACCAGCTCGGGGGGCCTGAACACCGGGGAGCTGTTTTTT. This sequence encodes CATSSGGLNTGELFF. The gene calls are TRBV24-1 and TRBJ2-2, with a weak D call TRBD2 (7 bases). CDR3 size: 15 residues. The germline V gene encodes CDR1 KGHDR and CDR2 SFDVKD. V was pared by 7 bases and J by 1 base, with 12 bases between.

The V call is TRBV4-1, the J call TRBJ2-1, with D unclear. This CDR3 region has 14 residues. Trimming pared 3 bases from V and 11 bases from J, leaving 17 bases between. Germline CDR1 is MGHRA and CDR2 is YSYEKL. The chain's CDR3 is CASSQVTGQTKQFF. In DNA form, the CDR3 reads TGCGCCAGCAGCCAGGTTACTGGGCAAACAAAGCAGTTCTTC.

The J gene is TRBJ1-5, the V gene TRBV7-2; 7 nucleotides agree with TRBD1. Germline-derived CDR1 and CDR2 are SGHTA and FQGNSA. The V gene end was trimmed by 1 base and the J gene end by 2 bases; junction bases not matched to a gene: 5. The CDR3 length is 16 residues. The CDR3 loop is CASSLGPQGGNQPQHF. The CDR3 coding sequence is TGTGCCAGCAGCTTAGGCCCTCAGGGGGGCAATCAGCCCCAGCATTTT. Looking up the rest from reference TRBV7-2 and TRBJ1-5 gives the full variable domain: GAGVSQSPSNKVTEKGKDVELRCDPISGHTALYWYRQSLGQGLEFLIYFQGNSAPDKSGLPSDRFSAERTGGSVSTLTIQRTQQEDSAVYLCASSLGPQGGNQPQHFGDGTRLSIL.

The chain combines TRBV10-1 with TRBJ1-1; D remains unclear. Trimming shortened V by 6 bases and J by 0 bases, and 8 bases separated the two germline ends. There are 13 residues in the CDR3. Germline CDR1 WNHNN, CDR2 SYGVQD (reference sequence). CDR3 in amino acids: CASRRNMNTEAFF. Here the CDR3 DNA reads TGCGCCAGCAGGCGGAACATGAACACTGAAGCTTTCTTT.

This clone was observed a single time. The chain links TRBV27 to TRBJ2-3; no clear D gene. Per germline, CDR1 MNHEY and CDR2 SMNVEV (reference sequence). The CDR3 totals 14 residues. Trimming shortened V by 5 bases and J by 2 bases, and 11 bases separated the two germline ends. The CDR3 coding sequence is TGTGCCAGCAGTCCGACGGCGGACACAGATACGCAGTATTTT. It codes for CASSPTADTDTQYF.

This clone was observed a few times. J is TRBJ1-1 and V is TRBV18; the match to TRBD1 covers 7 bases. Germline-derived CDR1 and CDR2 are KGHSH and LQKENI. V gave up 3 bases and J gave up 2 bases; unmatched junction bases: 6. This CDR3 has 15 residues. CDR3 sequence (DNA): TGTGCCAGCTCACCGCTCACAGGGGAAAACACTGAAGCTTTCTTT. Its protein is CASSPLTGENTEAFF.

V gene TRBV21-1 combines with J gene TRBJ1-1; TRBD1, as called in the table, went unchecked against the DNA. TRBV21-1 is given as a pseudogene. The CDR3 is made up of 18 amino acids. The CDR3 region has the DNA TGTGCCAGCAGCAAACCCAGGTCCACGGGACAGGGCCCCACTGAAGCTTTCTTT. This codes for CASSKPRSTGQGPTEAFF.

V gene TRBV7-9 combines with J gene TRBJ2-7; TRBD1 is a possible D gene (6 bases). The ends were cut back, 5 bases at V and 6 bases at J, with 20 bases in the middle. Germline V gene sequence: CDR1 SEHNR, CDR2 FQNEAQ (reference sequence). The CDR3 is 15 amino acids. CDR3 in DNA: TGTGCCAGCAGCCTTACTACAGGGTTAAGAAGCGAGCAGTACTTC. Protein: CASSLTTGLRSEQYF.

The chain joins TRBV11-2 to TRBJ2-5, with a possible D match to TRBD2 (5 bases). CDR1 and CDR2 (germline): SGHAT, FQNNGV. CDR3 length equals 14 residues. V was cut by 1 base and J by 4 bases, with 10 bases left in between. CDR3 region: CASSLVSGTETQYF. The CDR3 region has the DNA TGTGCCAGCAGCTTAGTAAGCGGAACAGAGACCCAGTACTTC.

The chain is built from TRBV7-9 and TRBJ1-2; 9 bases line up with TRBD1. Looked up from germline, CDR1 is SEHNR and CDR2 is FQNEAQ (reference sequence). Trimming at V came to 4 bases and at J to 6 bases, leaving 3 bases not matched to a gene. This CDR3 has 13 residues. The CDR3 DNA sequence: TGTGCCAGCAGCTGGGGACAGGGAGATGGCTACACCTTC. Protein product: CASSWGQGDGYTF.

CDR3: CASSDSIGAGGRGYTF. In DNA, the CDR3 is TGTGCCAGCAGTGACTCGATAGGGGCAGGGGGTAGAGGCTACACCTTC. The V and J genes are TRBV6-4 and TRBJ1-2; 7 bases align to TRBD1. Germline V gene data show CDR1 as MRHNA and CDR2 as SNTAGT. V was pared by 0 bases and J by 8 bases, with 12 bases of the junction left unmatched. CDR3 length equals 16 residues.

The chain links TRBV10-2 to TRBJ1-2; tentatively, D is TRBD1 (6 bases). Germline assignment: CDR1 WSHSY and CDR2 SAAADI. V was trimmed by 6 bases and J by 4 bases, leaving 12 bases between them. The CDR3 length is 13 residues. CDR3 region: CASRDSGSYGYTF. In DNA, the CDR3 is TGCGCCAGCAGGGACAGCGGTTCCTATGGCTACACCTTC.

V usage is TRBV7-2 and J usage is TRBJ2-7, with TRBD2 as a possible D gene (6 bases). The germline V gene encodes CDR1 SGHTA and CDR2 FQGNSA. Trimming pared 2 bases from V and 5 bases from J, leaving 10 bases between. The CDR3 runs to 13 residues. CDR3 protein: CASSLRWGDEQYF. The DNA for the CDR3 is TGTGCCAGCAGCTTACGGTGGGGGGACGAGCAGTACTTC. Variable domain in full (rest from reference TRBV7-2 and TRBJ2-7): GAGVSQSPSNKVTEKGKDVELRCDPISGHTALYWYRQSLGQGLEFLIYFQGNSAPDKSGLPSDRFSAERTGGSVSTLTIQRTQQEDSAVYLCASSLRWGDEQYFGPGTRLTVT.

The DNA for the CDR3 is TGTGCCAGCAGCATCACAGATACGCAGTATTTT. Translating it yields CASSITDTQYF. This chain uses TRBV2 with TRBJ2-3; D remains ambiguous. CDR3 size: 11 residues. Germline V gene data show CDR1 as SNHLY and CDR2 as FYNNEI. Trimming removed 6 bases at V and 2 bases at J, with 3 bases between.

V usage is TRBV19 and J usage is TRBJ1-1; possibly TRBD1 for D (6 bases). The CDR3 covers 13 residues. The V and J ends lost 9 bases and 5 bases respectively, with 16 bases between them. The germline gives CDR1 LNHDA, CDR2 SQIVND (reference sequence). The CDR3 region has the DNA TGTGCCAGCAGAGGGGGAAGGGGGACTGAAGCTTTCTTT. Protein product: CASRGGRGTEAFF.

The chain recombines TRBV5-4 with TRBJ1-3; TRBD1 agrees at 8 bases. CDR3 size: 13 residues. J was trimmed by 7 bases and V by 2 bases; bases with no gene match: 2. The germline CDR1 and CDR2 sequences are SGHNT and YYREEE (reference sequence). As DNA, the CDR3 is TGTGCCAGCAGCTTCCAGGGGGCGAACACCATATATTTT. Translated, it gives CASSFQGANTIYF.

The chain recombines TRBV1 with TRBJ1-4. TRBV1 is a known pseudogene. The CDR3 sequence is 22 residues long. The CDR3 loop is CTSSQGTYVRDCGRRTNEKLFF. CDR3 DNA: TGCACCAGCAGCCAAGGGACTTATGTACGAGATTGTGGGAGGCGAACTAATGAAAAACTGTTTTTT.

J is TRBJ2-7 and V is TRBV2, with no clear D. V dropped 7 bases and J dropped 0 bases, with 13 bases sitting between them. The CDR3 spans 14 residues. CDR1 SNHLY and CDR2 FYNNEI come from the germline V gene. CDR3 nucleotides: TGTGCCAGCAAGTTCTTCCAGGACTCCTACGAGCAGTACTTC. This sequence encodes CASKFFQDSYEQYF.

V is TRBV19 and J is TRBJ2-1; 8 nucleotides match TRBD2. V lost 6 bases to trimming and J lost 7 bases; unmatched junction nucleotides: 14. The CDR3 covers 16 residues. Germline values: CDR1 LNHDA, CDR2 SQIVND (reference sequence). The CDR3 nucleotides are TGTGCCAGTAGGGAGGCGGGAGGTTCCTGGGGGAATGAGCAGTTCTTC. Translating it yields CASREAGGSWGNEQFF.

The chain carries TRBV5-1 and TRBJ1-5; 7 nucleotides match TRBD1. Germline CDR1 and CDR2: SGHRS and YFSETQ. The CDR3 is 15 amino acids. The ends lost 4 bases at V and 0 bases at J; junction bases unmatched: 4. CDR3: CASSQGGNSNQPQHF. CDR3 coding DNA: TGCGCCAGCAGCCAGGGGGGAAATAGCAATCAGCCCCAGCATTTT.

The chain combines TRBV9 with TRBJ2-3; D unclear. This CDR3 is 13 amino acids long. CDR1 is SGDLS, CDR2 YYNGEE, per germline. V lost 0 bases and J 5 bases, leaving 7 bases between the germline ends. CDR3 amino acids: CASSVDFQDTQYF. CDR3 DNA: TGTGCCAGCAGCGTAGACTTTCAAGATACGCAGTATTTT.

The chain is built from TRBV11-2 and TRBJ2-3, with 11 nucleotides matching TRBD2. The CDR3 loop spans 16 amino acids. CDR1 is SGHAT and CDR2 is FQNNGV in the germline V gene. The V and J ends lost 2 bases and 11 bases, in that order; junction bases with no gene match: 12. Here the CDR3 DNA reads TGTGCCAGCAGCTTATTTAGCGGGGGGGCCGAGGATGGGCAGTATTTT. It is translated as CASSLFSGGAEDGQYF.

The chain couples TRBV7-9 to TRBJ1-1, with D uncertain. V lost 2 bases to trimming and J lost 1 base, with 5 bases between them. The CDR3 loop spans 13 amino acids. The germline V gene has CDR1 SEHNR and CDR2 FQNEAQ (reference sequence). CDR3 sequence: CASSLTRNTEAFF. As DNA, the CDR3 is TGTGCCAGCAGCTTAACACGGAACACTGAAGCTTTCTTT.

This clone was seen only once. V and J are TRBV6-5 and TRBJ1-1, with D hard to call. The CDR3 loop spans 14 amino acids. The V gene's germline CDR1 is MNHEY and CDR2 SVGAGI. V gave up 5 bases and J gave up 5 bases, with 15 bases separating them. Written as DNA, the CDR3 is TGTGCCAGCAGTAGGACGGGAGAATCGACTGAAGCTTTCTTT. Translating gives CASSRTGESTEAFF.

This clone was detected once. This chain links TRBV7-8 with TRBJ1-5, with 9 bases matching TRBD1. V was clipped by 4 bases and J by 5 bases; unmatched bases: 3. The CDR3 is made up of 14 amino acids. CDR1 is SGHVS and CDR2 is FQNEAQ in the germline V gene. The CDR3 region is CASSSGQGHQPQHF. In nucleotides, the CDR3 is TGTGCCAGCAGCTCAGGACAGGGGCATCAGCCCCAGCATTTT.

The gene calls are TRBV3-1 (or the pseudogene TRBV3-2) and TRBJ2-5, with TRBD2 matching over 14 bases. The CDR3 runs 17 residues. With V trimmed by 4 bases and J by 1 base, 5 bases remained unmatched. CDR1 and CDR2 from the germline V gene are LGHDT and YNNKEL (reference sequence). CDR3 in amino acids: CASSRGLAGGVQETQYF. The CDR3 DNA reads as TGTGCCAGCAGCCGCGGACTAGCGGGAGGTGTCCAAGAGACCCAGTACTTC.

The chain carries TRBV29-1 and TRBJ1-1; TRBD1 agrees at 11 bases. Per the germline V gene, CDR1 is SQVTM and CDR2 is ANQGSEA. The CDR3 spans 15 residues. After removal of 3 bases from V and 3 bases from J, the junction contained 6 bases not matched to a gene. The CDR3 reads CSVDGGTGGHTEAFF. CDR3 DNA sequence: TGCAGCGTTGATGGTGGGACAGGGGGACACACTGAAGCTTTCTTT. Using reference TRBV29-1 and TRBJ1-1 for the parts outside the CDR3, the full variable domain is SAVISQKPSRDICQRGTSLTIQCQVDSQVTMMFWYRQQPGQSLTLIATANQGSEATYESGFVIDKFPISRPNLTFSTLTVSNMSPEDSSIYLCSVDGGTGGHTEAFFGQGTRLTVV.

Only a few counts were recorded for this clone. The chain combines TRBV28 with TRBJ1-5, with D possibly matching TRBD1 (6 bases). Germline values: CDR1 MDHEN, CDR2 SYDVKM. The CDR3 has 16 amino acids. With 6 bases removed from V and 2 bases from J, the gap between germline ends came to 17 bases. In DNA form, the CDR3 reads TGTGCCAGCAGCTATACTACAGGGATCGGCAATCAGCCCCAGCATTTT. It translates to CASSYTTGIGNQPQHF.

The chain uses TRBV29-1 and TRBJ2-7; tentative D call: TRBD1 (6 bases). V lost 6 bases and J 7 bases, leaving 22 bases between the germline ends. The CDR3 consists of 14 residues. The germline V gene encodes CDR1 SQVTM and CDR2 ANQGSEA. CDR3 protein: CSVATGTSFGEQYF. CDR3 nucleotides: TGCAGCGTAGCAACCGGGACATCTTTTGGGGAGCAGTACTTC.